A selection of T cell receptor beta chains follows, all from one sample in a study of beta chain features in type 1 diabetes. TCRdb's copy holds only in-frame clones and misses some; the assay was immunoSEQ multiplex PCR. Seen here are roughly 370,000 clones, roughly 13% observed once, and the top ten hold around 0.035%. Sequenced material: naive CD4+ T cells from blood. These receptors came from a man aged 30-40 years in good health. Both conserved end residues are part of each CDR3. D genes are given only for firm matches. Where a row states a size, it is once, few, many or the class of an expanded clone; other rows omit it.

v_call: TRBV5-1; d_call: .; j_call: TRBJ2-3; clone_size: .; cdr3_nt: TGCGCCAGCAGCTTGGAAGGGGCGGATACGCAGTATTTT; cdr3_aa: CASSLEGADTQYF
v_call: TRBV5-1; d_call: TRBD2; j_call: TRBJ2-3; clone_size: .; cdr3_nt: TGCGCCAGCAGCTTGATGGCTAGCGGGGGCGTTAGCACAGATACGCAGTATTTT; cdr3_aa: CASSLMASGGVSTDTQYF
v_call: TRBV6-1; d_call: .; j_call: TRBJ2-7; clone_size: few; cdr3_nt: TGTGCCAGCAGTGAATATTGGGGCAGATCCTACGAGCAGTACTTC; cdr3_aa: CASSEYWGRSYEQYF
v_call: TRBV5-6; d_call: .; j_call: TRBJ1-5; clone_size: .; cdr3_nt: TGTGCCAGCAGCACCCGTAGCAATCAGCCCCAGCATTTT; cdr3_aa: CASSTRSNQPQHF
v_call: TRBV30; d_call: TRBD2; j_call: TRBJ2-1; clone_size: .; cdr3_nt: TGTTCCTGGAGCGTTAAATCCGGGACTAGCGGGAGGCGGGGGCAGTTCTTC; cdr3_aa: CSWSVKSGTSGRRGQFF
v_call: TRBV6-5; d_call: .; j_call: TRBJ2-3; clone_size: .; cdr3_nt: TGTGCCATCAGTGACGGGAGCCCCACAGATACGCAGTATTTT; cdr3_aa: CAISDGSPTDTQYF
v_call: TRBV9; d_call: .; j_call: TRBJ2-3; clone_size: .; cdr3_nt: TGTGCCAGCAGCACCCTGGAGGGGGGTACAGATACGCAGTATTTT; cdr3_aa: CASSTLEGGTDTQYF
v_call: TRBV4-1; d_call: .; j_call: TRBJ2-2; clone_size: .; cdr3_nt: TGCGCCAGCAGCCCCAACGGAGGTATCTTTTCCGCGAACACCGGGGAGCTGTTTTTT; cdr3_aa: CASSPNGGIFSANTGELFF
v_call: TRBV4-3; d_call: TRBD1; j_call: TRBJ1-1; clone_size: few; cdr3_nt: TGCGCCAGCAGCACACCGGGACAGGATGCTTTCTTT; cdr3_aa: CASSTPGQDAFF
v_call: TRBV4-3; d_call: TRBD2; j_call: TRBJ2-1; clone_size: few; cdr3_nt: TGCGCCAGCAGCCAAGGGGCGAGCGGGATACACTACAATGAGCAGTTCTTC; cdr3_aa: CASSQGASGIHYNEQFF
v_call: TRBV7-2; d_call: .; j_call: TRBJ1-5; clone_size: .; cdr3_nt: TGTGCCAGCAGCCGACCGGGATTCGGGGATCAGCCCCAGCATTTT; cdr3_aa: CASSRPGFGDQPQHF
v_call: TRBV5-4; d_call: .; j_call: TRBJ1-6; clone_size: few; cdr3_nt: TGTGCCAGCAGCCTGCCCGGGGGCCTCAATTCACCCCTCCACTTT; cdr3_aa: CASSLPGGLNSPLHF
v_call: TRBV5-4; d_call: TRBD1; j_call: TRBJ1-2; clone_size: .; cdr3_nt: TGTGCCAGCAGACGGACAGGGGGCTCTCACGGCTACACCTTC; cdr3_aa: CASRRTGGSHGYTF
v_call: TRBV2; d_call: TRBD2; j_call: TRBJ2-3; clone_size: few; cdr3_nt: TGTGCCAGCACCGCTCTGGCGGGGGGTACAGATACGCAGTATTTT; cdr3_aa: CASTALAGGTDTQYF
v_call: TRBV25-1; d_call: TRBD2; j_call: TRBJ2-1; clone_size: .; cdr3_nt: TGTGCCAGCAGTGAATCGGGGATAGCGGGAAACAATGAGCAGTTCTTC; cdr3_aa: CASSESGIAGNNEQFF
v_call: TRBV9; d_call: .; j_call: TRBJ2-1; clone_size: once; cdr3_nt: TGTGCCAGCAGCGTCTCACCCCGCAGTGAGCAGTTCTTC; cdr3_aa: CASSVSPRSEQFF
v_call: TRBV10-3; d_call: TRBD2; j_call: TRBJ2-3; clone_size: .; cdr3_nt: TGTGCCATCGGGAGACTAGCGGGAGCGATAGATACGCAGTATTTT; cdr3_aa: CAIGRLAGAIDTQYF
v_call: TRBV9; d_call: .; j_call: TRBJ2-5; clone_size: .; cdr3_nt: TGTGCCAGCAGCGTCCACAGGGAAGAGACCCAGTACTTC; cdr3_aa: CASSVHREETQYF
v_call: TRBV10-2; d_call: .; j_call: TRBJ2-5; clone_size: .; cdr3_nt: TGCGCCAGCAGTGATGGACAGATCCAAGAGACCCAGTACTTC; cdr3_aa: CASSDGQIQETQYF
v_call: TRBV4-1; d_call: TRBD1; j_call: TRBJ1-2; clone_size: few; cdr3_nt: TGCGCCAGCAGCCACCTAAGGACAGGTGGCGGGCACTATGGCTACACCTTC; cdr3_aa: CASSHLRTGGGHYGYTF
v_call: TRBV7-9; d_call: TRBD2; j_call: TRBJ2-1; clone_size: .; cdr3_nt: TGTGCCAGCAGATCATCCCCCGGGGGAGGGCCCTACAATGAGCAGTTCTTC; cdr3_aa: CASRSSPGGGPYNEQFF
v_call: TRBV7-9; d_call: .; j_call: TRBJ1-2; clone_size: few; cdr3_nt: TGTGCCAGCAGCTTGGAGGGGAACCCTTATGGCTACACCTTC; cdr3_aa: CASSLEGNPYGYTF
v_call: TRBV7-6; d_call: TRBD2; j_call: TRBJ2-1; clone_size: .; cdr3_nt: TGTGCCAGCTCCCCCCTGGCGGGGGGGAACAATGAGCAGTTCTTC; cdr3_aa: CASSPLAGGNNEQFF